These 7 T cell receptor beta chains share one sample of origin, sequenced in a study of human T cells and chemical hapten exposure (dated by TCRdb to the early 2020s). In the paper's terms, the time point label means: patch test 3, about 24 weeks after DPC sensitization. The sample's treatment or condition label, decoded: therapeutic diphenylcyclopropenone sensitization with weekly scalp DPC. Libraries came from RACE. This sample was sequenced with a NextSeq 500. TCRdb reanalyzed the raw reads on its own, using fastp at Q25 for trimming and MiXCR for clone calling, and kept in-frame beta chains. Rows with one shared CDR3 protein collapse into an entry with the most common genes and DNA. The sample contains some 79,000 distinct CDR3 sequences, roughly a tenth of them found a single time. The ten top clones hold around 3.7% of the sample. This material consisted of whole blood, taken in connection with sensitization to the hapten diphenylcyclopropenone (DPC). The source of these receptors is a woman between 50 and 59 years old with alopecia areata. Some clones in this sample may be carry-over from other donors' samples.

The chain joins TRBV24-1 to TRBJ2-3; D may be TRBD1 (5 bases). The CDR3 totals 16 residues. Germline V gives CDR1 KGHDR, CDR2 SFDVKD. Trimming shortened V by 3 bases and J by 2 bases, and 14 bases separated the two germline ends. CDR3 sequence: CATSDTRAPYTDTQYF. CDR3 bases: TGTGCCACCAGTGATACCAGGGCCCCCTACACAGATACGCAGTATTTT.

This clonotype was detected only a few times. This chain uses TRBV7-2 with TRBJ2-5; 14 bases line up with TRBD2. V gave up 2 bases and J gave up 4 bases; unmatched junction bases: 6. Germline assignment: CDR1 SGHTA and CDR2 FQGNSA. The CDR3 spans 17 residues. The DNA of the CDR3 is TGTGCCAGCAGCTTAAATAAAGGACTAGCGGGAGGAGAGACCCAGTACTTC. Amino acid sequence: CASSLNKGLAGGETQYF.

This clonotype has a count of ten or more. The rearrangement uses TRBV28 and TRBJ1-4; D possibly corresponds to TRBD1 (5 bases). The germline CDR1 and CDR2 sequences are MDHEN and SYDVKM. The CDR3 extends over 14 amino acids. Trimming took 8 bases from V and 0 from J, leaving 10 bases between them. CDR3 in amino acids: CASAGASTNEKLFF. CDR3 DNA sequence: TGTGCCAGCGCCGGGGCCTCAACTAATGAAAAACTGTTTTTT.

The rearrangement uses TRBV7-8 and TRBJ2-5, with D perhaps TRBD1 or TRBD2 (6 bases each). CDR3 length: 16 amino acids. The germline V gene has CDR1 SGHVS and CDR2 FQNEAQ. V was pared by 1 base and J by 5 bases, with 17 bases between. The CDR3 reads CASSLGRGAVQETQYF. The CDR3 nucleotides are TGTGCCAGCAGCTTAGGAAGGGGGGCGGTTCAGGAGACCCAGTACTTC.

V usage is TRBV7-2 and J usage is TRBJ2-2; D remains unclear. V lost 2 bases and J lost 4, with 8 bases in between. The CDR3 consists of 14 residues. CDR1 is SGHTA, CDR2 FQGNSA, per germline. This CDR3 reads CASSLRWITGELFF. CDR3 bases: TGTGCCAGCAGCTTAAGGTGGATCACCGGGGAGCTGTTTTTT.

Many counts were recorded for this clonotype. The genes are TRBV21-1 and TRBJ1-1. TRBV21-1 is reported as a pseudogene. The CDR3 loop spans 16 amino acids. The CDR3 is CASPFLCSVGNTEAFF. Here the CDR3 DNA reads TGTGCCAGTCCTTTCCTCTGCTCGGTGGGGAACACTGAAGCTTTCTTT.

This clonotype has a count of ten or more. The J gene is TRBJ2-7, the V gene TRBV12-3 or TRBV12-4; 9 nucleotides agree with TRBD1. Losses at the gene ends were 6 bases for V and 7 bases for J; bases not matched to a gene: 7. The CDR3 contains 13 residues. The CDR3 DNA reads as TGTGCCAGCAGATTCGGGACAGGGAGGGAGCAGTACTTC. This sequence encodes CASRFGTGREQYF.